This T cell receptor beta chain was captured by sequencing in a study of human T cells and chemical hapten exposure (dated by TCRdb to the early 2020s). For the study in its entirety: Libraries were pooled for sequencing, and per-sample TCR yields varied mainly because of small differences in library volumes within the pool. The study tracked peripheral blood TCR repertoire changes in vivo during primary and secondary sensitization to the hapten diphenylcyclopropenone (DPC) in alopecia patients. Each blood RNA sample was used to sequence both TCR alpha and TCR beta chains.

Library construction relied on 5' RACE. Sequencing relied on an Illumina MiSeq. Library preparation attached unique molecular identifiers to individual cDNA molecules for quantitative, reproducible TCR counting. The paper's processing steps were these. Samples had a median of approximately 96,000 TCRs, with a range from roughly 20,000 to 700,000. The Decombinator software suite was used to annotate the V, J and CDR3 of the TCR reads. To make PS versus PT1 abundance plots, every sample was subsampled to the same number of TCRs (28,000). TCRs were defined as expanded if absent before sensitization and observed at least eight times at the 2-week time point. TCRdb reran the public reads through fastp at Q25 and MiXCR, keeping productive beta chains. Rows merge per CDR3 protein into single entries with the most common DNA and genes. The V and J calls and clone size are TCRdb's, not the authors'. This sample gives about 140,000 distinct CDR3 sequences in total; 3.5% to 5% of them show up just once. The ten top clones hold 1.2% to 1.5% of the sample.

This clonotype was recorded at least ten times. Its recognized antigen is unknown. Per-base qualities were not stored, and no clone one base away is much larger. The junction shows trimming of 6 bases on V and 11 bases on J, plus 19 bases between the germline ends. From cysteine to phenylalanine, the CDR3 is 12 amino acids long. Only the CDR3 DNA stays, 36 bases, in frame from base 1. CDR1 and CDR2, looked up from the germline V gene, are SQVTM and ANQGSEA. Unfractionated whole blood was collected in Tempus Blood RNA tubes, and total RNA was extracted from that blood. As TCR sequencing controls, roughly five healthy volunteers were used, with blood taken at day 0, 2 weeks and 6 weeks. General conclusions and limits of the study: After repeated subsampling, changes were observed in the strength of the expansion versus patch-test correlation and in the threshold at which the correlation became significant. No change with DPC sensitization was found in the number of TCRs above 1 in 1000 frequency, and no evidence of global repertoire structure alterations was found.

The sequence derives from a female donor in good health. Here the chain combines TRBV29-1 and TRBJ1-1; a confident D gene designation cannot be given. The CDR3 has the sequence CSVELVTSRAFF. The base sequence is TGCAGCGTCGAACTCGTGACTAGTCGGGCTTTCTTT.